Sequencing of this T cell receptor beta chain was carried out in a study of T cells in Graves' hyperthyroidism and ophthalmopathy. Whole-study results and caveats: Ophthalmopathy could be told apart from stable hyperthyroidism with a 13 V-J model. Within blood appeared most thyroid clonotypes that had expanded above 0.001.

This clonotype was recorded at least ten times. Its antigen is unidentified. Template material for amplifying TCR beta CDR3 regions consisted of RNA transcripts. First-round RT-PCR targeting the TCR CDR3 was performed with the HTBI primer set. Via MiXCR, TCRdb re-called the multiplex PCR reads, giving one row per CDR3 protein. The repertoire holds fewer than 600,000 distinct CDR3 sequences, with roughly an eighth as singletons. Sequencing was done on a sample of blood. The receptor was isolated from a woman aged 18-30 years with Graves' hyperthyroidism.

CDR3 in DNA: TGTGCCAGCAGTTTTGGCGGCTATCAGCCCCAGCATTTT. This codes for CASSFGGYQPQHF. This chain uses TRBV12-3 or TRBV12-4 with TRBJ1-5; D remains ambiguous. V was clipped by 3 bases and J by 5 bases, with 8 bases between them. This CDR3 has 13 residues.